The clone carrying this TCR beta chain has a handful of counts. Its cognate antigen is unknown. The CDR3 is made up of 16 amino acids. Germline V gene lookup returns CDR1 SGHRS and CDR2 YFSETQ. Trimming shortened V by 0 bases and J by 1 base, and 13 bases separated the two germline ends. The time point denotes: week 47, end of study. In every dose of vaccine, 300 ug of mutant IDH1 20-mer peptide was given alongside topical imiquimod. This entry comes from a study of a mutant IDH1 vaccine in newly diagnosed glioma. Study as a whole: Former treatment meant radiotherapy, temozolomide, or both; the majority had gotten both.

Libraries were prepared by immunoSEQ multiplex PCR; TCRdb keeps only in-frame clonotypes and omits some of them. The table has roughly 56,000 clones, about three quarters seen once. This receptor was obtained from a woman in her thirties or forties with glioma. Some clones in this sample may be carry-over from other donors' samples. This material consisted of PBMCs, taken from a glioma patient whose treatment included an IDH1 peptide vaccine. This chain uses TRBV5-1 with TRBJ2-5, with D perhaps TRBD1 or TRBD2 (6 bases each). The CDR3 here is CASSLAGGGVQETQYF. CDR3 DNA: TGCGCCAGCAGCTTGGCCGGAGGGGGAGTCCAAGAGACCCAGTACTTC.